The 5 T cell receptor beta chains in this list originate from one sample, sequenced in a study of T cell responses to AZD1222 COVID-19 vaccine. Here immunoSEQ multiplex PCR was the method, and the copy in TCRdb shows in-frame clones only, minus some. This table has 75,000 to 95,000 clones, about 85% appearing once. Material: peripheral blood, obtained 28 days after the second AZD1222 dose. The receptors shown here come from an adult who received the AZD1222 COVID-19 vaccine.

The chain links TRBV19 to TRBJ1-1; possible D gene TRBD1, 5 bases. With 4 bases removed from V and 4 bases from J, the gap between germline ends came to 10 bases. CDR3 size: 13 residues. Germline lookup yields CDR1 LNHDA and CDR2 SQIVND (reference sequence). The CDR3 protein is CASSTGLGTEAFF. The CDR3, as DNA: TGTGCCAGTAGTACAGGGTTGGGCACTGAAGCTTTCTTT.

J is TRBJ2-2 and V is TRBV7-9; no clear D. The CDR3 length is 16 residues. The ends were cut back, 4 bases at V and 4 bases at J, with 16 bases in the middle. Per the germline V gene, CDR1 is SEHNR and CDR2 is FQNEAQ (reference sequence). Written as DNA, the CDR3 is TGTGCCAGCAGCTGTTACCCGAGGCCGTGCACCGGGGAGCTGTTTTTT. Its protein product is CASSCYPRPCTGELFF.

The chain's CDR3 is CASSSWDRPYEQYF. CDR3 bases: TGTGCCAGCAGCTCCTGGGACAGGCCCTACGAGCAGTACTTC. The chain joins TRBV7-2 to TRBJ2-7; TRBD1 matches 8 bases. Looked up from germline, CDR1 is SGHTA and CDR2 is FQGNSA. The CDR3 is made up of 14 amino acids. Trimming took 4 bases from V and 2 from J; bases not matched to a gene: 4.

The chain recombines TRBV18 with TRBJ1-5; no clear D gene. Germline CDR1 KGHSH, CDR2 LQKENI. Trimming pared 6 bases from V and 5 bases from J, leaving 11 bases between. This CDR3 is 13 amino acids long. This chain's CDR3 is CASSRLRDQPQHF. The CDR3 DNA sequence: TGTGCCAGCTCCAGACTTAGGGATCAGCCCCAGCATTTT.

The genes are TRBV7-8 and TRBJ2-3; 10 positions agree with TRBD2. This CDR3 has 17 residues. V lost 1 base and J lost 5; bases outside the gene matches: 9. CDR1 is SGHVS, CDR2 FQNEAQ, per germline. CDR3 nucleotide sequence: TGTGCCAGCAGCTTAGGGATGCTAGCGGGAGTGATAGATACGCAGTATTTT. Its protein product is CASSLGMLAGVIDTQYF.